This entry lists 6 T cell receptor beta chains sequenced from one sample in a study of blood T cell repertoires in COVID-19. Libraries were prepared by immunoSEQ multiplex PCR; TCRdb keeps only in-frame clonotypes and omits some of them. The table shows around 160,000 clones, with 90% occurring only once. The sample taken for sequencing was peripheral blood. These receptors all come from a man aged 55 to 70 with active or convalescent COVID-19.

CDR3 amino acids: CASSHPRGGEDYGYTF. The CDR3 coding sequence is TGCGCCAGCAGTCACCCTCGGGGAGGGGAGGACTATGGCTACACCTTC. V is TRBV23-1 and J is TRBJ1-2, with D perhaps TRBD1 (5 bases). TRBV23-1 is an open reading frame, and its role is uncertain. The V gene lost 3 bases and the J gene lost 3 bases, with 17 bases spanning the gap. This CDR3 comprises 16 residues.

This chain connects TRBV14 to TRBJ1-1; 8 bases map to TRBD1. CDR3 size: 16 residues. The junction had 11 bases not matched to a gene; V was cut back by 4 bases and J by 4 bases. CDR1 and CDR2 from the germline V gene are SGHDN and FVKESK. Here the CDR3 DNA reads TGTGCCAGCAGCCCGGACAGGGCACCCGGGCCCACTGAAGCTTTCTTT. Translated, it gives CASSPDRAPGPTEAFF.

This chain uses TRBV18 with TRBJ2-2, with D maybe TRBD1 (5 bases). Deletions cut 1 base from V and 6 bases from J, with 6 bases between. Germline lookup yields CDR1 KGHSH and CDR2 LQKENI. The CDR3 sequence is 13 residues long. CDR3 DNA: TGTGCCAGCTCACCACAAGGGGCCGGGGAGCTGTTTTTT. It codes for CASSPQGAGELFF.

V gene TRBV2 combines with J gene TRBJ1-1, with unresolved D. Germline V CDR1 and CDR2: SNHLY, FYNNEI. Deletions cut 4 bases from V and 3 bases from J, with 9 bases between. The CDR3 has 13 amino acids. The CDR3 reads CASSGEMDTEAFF. The CDR3 nucleotides are TGTGCCAGCAGTGGAGAAATGGACACTGAAGCTTTCTTT.

The chain is built from TRBV7-2 and TRBJ2-2; 8 bases are shared with TRBD2. CDR1 and CDR2 from the germline V gene are SGHTA and FQGNSA. There are 17 residues in the CDR3. Losses at the gene ends were 1 base for V and 5 bases for J; bases not matched to a gene: 9. This CDR3 is CASSLERGGRGTGELFF. CDR3 sequence (DNA): TGTGCCAGCAGCTTAGAACGGGGGGGCCGTGGAACCGGGGAGCTGTTTTTT.

This clone has more than one count but fewer than ten. This rearrangement joins TRBV9 to TRBJ2-7; the D is unclear. CDR1 SGDLS and CDR2 YYNGEE come from the germline V gene. The ends were cut back, 3 bases at V and 3 bases at J, with 10 bases in the middle. This CDR3 region has 13 residues. The CDR3 reads CASSAELGYEQYF. As DNA, the CDR3 is TGTGCCAGCAGCGCCGAGCTCGGCTACGAGCAGTACTTC. The whole variable domain, remainder taken from reference TRBV9 and TRBJ2-7, is DSGVTQTPKHLITATGQRVTLRCSPRSGDLSVYWYQQSLDQGLQFLIQYYNGEERAKGNILERFSAQQFPDLHSELNLSSLELGDSALYFCASSAELGYEQYFGPGTRLTVT.